This T cell receptor (beta chain) originates from a study of PD-1 blockade in classical Hodgkin lymphoma. Study-level information: It was nivolumab at 3 mg/kg, given intravenously every 2 weeks, that patients received.

This clone has a single count. Its antigen is undetermined. Study conclusions and caveats: In CD4+ cells, TCR diversity went up significantly by C4D1, but in CD8+ cells it did not. Newly diagnosed patients and complete responders had comparable diversity at baseline.

Here immunoSEQ multiplex PCR was the method, and the copy in TCRdb shows in-frame clones only, minus some. The sample contains about 7,300 clones, 77% of which appear only once. Time point in this sample: cycle 4 day 1 (C4D1), after 5 to 7 weeks of nivolumab. The patients all showed relapse after autologous stem cell transplantation, while their brentuximab vedotin exposure varied. PBMCs were thawed, and CD8+ T cells were then isolated from them by magnetic negative selection. The sequences come from CD8+ T cells from blood, collected before the fourth cycle of nivolumab. The TCR originated in a human donor with classical Hodgkin lymphoma.

In nucleotides, the CDR3 is TGTGCCAGCAGCCAAGCGGGGGGCCCCTCCTACGAGCAGTACTTC. Amino acids: CASSQAGGPSYEQYF. The chain carries TRBV4-2 and TRBJ2-7; possible D gene TRBD2, 7 bases. With 1 base removed from V and 0 bases from J, the gap between germline ends came to 10 bases. The CDR3 covers 15 residues. Germline CDR1 LGHNA, CDR2 YNFKEQ.